A single sample is the source of the 25 T cell receptor beta chains below, sequenced in a study of response to subunit inactivated influenza vaccine. Each CDR3 protein is one row after TCRdb ran MiXCR on the RT-PCR reads. Seen here are around 480,000 distinct CDR3 sequences, 16% observed once, and the top ten hold less than 4%. The sequenced sample was CD4+ T cells sorted from PBMCs, obtained roughly 24 months after vaccination. The origin of the receptors is a man aged 45 to 70 who received an inactivated influenza vaccine.

This clonotype showed up just a few times. The chain recombines TRBV24-1 with TRBJ1-4; D is uncertain. Trimming stripped 5 bases from V and 7 bases from J, with 19 bases between. Germline CDR1 and CDR2: KGHDR and SFDVKD. The CDR3 runs 16 residues. CDR3 loop: CATSAWVPPVGEKLFF. The CDR3, as DNA: TGTGCCACCAGTGCCTGGGTCCCCCCCGTCGGTGAAAAACTGTTTTTT.

This chain connects TRBV28 to TRBJ2-7, with 8 bases that match TRBD1. Trimming at V came to 7 bases and at J to 2 bases, leaving 10 bases not matched to a gene. CDR1 is MDHEN and CDR2 is SYDVKM in the germline V gene. The CDR3 covers 15 residues. CDR3 sequence (DNA): TGTGCCAGCAACTCAGGGGGCGAAGGGGCCTACGAGCAGTACTTC. This translates into CASNSGGEGAYEQYF.

The chain employs TRBV28 and TRBJ1-5; 10 bases are a match to TRBD1. Germline values: CDR1 MDHEN, CDR2 SYDVKM. V lost 6 bases and J lost 3; bases outside the gene matches: 8. This CDR3 spans 16 amino acids. For the CDR3, the DNA is TGTGCCAGCAGACTGAGGACAGGGGGTAACAATCAGCCCCAGCATTTT. Residues: CASRLRTGGNNQPQHF. The variable domain in full, with the rest retrieved from reference TRBV28 and TRBJ1-5, is DVKVTQSSRYLVKRTGEKVFLECVQDMDHENMFWYRQDPGLGLRLIYFSYDVKMKEKGDIPEGYSVSREKKERFSLILESASTNQTSMYLCASRLRTGGNNQPQHFGDGTRLSIL.

The genes are TRBV6-5 and TRBJ2-5; 9 bases fit TRBD2. Germline V CDR1 and CDR2: MNHEY, SVGAGI. V lost 6 bases, J lost 4 bases, and 9 bases stayed unmatched. This CDR3 contains 15 residues. The CDR3 sequence is CASSLSSGEAETQYF. The CDR3 nucleotides read TGTGCCAGCAGCTTATCTAGCGGGGAGGCAGAGACCCAGTACTTC.

V is TRBV4-2 and J is TRBJ2-3; D remains ambiguous. The V end was cut by 5 bases, the J end by 4 bases, with 13 bases between. The CDR3 length is 14 residues. Germline CDR1 LGHNA, CDR2 YNFKEQ. As DNA, the CDR3 is TGTGCCAGCAGCGAAGCACCGGGTTCAGATACGCAGTATTTT. It translates to CASSEAPGSDTQYF.

The V and J genes are TRBV10-2 and TRBJ2-3; 8 bases are a match to TRBD2. V was pared by 3 bases and J by 2 bases, with 7 bases of the junction left unmatched. Germline CDR1 reads WSHSY; CDR2 reads SAAADI. This CDR3 is built from 16 residues. The CDR3 here is CASSDIQRGFTDTQYF. The CDR3 nucleotides read TGCGCCAGCAGTGATATCCAGCGGGGGTTCACAGATACGCAGTATTTT.

This clonotype was observed a handful of times. This chain links TRBV24-1 with TRBJ1-2, with D perhaps matching TRBD1 (5 bases). V was clipped by 6 bases and J by 7 bases, with 20 bases between them. The germline V gene has CDR1 KGHDR and CDR2 SFDVKD. This CDR3 is built from 15 residues. CDR3 sequence reads: CATSPRGAPSSGYTF. DNA for the CDR3: TGTGCCACCAGTCCTCGAGGGGCGCCGTCTTCTGGCTACACCTTC.

This clonotype was detected once. The genes are TRBV2 and TRBJ2-1; 7 positions match TRBD1. The length of the CDR3 is 15 residues. Germline CDR1 SNHLY, CDR2 FYNNEI. The ends lost 6 bases at V and 0 bases at J; junction bases unmatched: 5. The CDR3 loop reads CASRQGDGSYNEQFF. DNA for the CDR3: TGTGCCAGCAGGCAGGGGGATGGCTCCTACAATGAGCAGTTCTTC.

The J gene is TRBJ2-5, the V gene TRBV20-1, with no clear D. Germline V gene lookup returns CDR1 DFQATT and CDR2 SNEGSKA (reference sequence). Trimming took off 0 bases at V and 2 bases at J, with 7 bases between the two ends. This CDR3 spans 13 amino acids. CDR3 in DNA: TGCAGTGCTAGAGAAACTAAACAAGAGACCCAGTACTTC. It is translated as CSARETKQETQYF.

In this sample, this clonotype turned up many times. J is TRBJ2-2 and V is TRBV10-1; 8 bases line up with TRBD1. Germline-derived CDR1 and CDR2 are WNHNN and SYGVQD (reference sequence). This CDR3 has 16 amino acids. V gave up 5 bases and J gave up 0 bases; unmatched junction bases: 5. Written as DNA, the CDR3 is TGCGCCAGCAGTCCCGGGACAGGATCGAACACCGGGGAGCTGTTTTTT. This codes for CASSPGTGSNTGELFF.

This rearrangement joins TRBV5-6 to TRBJ2-1, with D hard to call. The V and J ends lost 3 bases and 6 bases respectively, with 10 bases between them. The germline V gene has CDR1 SGHDT and CDR2 YYEEEE. The length of the CDR3 is 13 residues. CDR3 amino acids: CASSSGPPNEQFF. The CDR3 DNA reads as TGTGCCAGCAGCTCCGGGCCACCCAATGAGCAGTTCTTC.

The chain uses TRBV2 and TRBJ2-1; TRBD1 might be the D (5 bases). Per germline, CDR1 SNHLY and CDR2 FYNNEI. The CDR3 is 14 amino acids. V shed 6 bases and J shed 5 bases, with 14 bases lying between them. CDR3 nucleotide sequence: TGTGCCAGCAGGGAAACGACAGTGAACAATGAGCAGTTCTTC. Translating gives CASRETTVNNEQFF.

This clonotype was counted between two and nine times. The CDR3 sequence: CASSLTGLAGRNEQFF. In DNA form, the CDR3 reads TGTGCCAGCAGTTTAACGGGACTAGCGGGAAGGAATGAGCAGTTCTTC. The chain carries TRBV28 and TRBJ2-1; 13 bases are a match to TRBD2. Losses at the gene ends were 2 bases for V and 7 bases for J; bases not matched to a gene: 5. CDR1 and CDR2 from the germline V gene are MDHEN and SYDVKM. The CDR3 runs 16 residues.

Only a few counts were recorded for this clonotype. This chain connects TRBV29-1 to TRBJ2-7, with D perhaps matching TRBD1 (5 bases). This CDR3 has 14 amino acids. V was shortened by 6 bases and J by 3 bases, with 18 bases between the two germline ends. Per the germline V gene, CDR1 is SQVTM and CDR2 is ANQGSEA. The CDR3 spells CSVVALGRNYEQYF. DNA for the CDR3: TGCAGCGTGGTGGCCCTGGGGCGCAACTACGAGCAGTACTTC.

In its sample, this clonotype was seen a few times. The rearrangement uses TRBV12-3 or TRBV12-4 and TRBJ2-7; D remains ambiguous. The CDR3 spans 14 residues. Between the trimmed V and J ends, which lost 3 bases and 7 bases, there was a span of 16 bases. The CDR3 sequence: CASSLEMIGREQYF. The DNA of the CDR3 is TGTGCCAGCAGTTTGGAAATGATCGGCCGGGAGCAGTACTTC.

This clonotype came up a few times. This rearrangement joins TRBV28 to TRBJ1-1; unclear D gene. The CDR3 runs 11 residues. The V end was cut by 6 bases, the J end by 8 bases, with 10 bases between. CDR1 and CDR2 from the germline V gene are MDHEN and SYDVKM. The CDR3 nucleotides are TGTGCCAGCAGGGTTGCGCAAGAAGCTTTCTTT. This encodes CASRVAQEAFF.

This clonotype was recorded only once. The gene calls are TRBV6-2 or TRBV6-3 and TRBJ1-5, with 7 bases fitting TRBD1. V dropped 2 bases and J dropped 3; count of bases not matched to a gene: 4. Germline CDR1 is MNHEY and CDR2 is SVGEGT. This CDR3 has 15 residues. The DNA of the CDR3 is TGTGCCAGCAGTTACACACAGGGGTCCAATCAGCCCCAGCATTTT. Its protein product is CASSYTQGSNQPQHF.

The gene calls are TRBV19 and TRBJ2-1, with TRBD2 matching over 9 bases. Germline values: CDR1 LNHDA, CDR2 SQIVND (reference sequence). V lost 5 bases, J lost 7 bases, and 9 bases stayed unmatched. This CDR3 is 15 amino acids long. This CDR3 is CASSAPGLAGNEQFF. In nucleotides, the CDR3 is TGTGCCAGTAGTGCACCGGGACTAGCAGGTAATGAGCAGTTCTTC.

Only a few counts were recorded for this clonotype. The rearrangement joins TRBV29-1 to TRBJ2-6; 10 positions agree with TRBD1. Per germline, CDR1 SQVTM and CDR2 ANQGSEA. J gave up 1 base and V 3 bases, and 3 bases lay outside the gene matches. The CDR3 is 16 amino acids. The DNA for the CDR3 is TGCAGCGTTGACGACAGGGGGCAGTCTGGGGCCAACGTCCTGACTTTC. Translating gives CSVDDRGQSGANVLTF.

V is TRBV4-2 and J is TRBJ2-2; the match to TRBD2 covers 7 bases. Germline lookup yields CDR1 LGHNA and CDR2 YNFKEQ. V was pared by 4 bases and J by 3 bases, with 8 bases of the junction left unmatched. This CDR3 comprises 16 residues. The chain's CDR3 is CASSLRDYWDTGELFF. In nucleotides, the CDR3 is TGTGCCAGCAGCCTAAGGGACTACTGGGACACCGGGGAGCTGTTTTTT.

The genes are TRBV24-1 and TRBJ2-2; D ambiguous. V lost 11 bases, J lost 7 bases, and 10 bases lay in between. The CDR3 runs to 11 residues. The germline gives CDR1 KGHDR, CDR2 SFDVKD. CDR3 sequence reads: CASGLDGELFF. In DNA form, the CDR3 reads TGTGCCAGCGGTTTGGACGGGGAGCTGTTTTTT.

This clonotype showed up just a few times. The chain couples TRBV12-3 or TRBV12-4 to TRBJ1-6; 9 positions agree with TRBD1. The V and J ends lost 5 bases and 9 bases, in that order; junction bases with no gene match: 11. The CDR3 runs to 16 residues. The chain's CDR3 is CASSHDRDRASSPLHF. The DNA of the CDR3 is TGTGCCAGCAGTCACGATAGGGACAGGGCCAGTTCACCCCTCCACTTT.

This clonotype has ten or more counts. The chain links TRBV12-3 or TRBV12-4 to TRBJ2-3; the D gene is possibly TRBD1 (5 bases). With 4 bases removed from V and 0 bases from J, the gap between germline ends came to 8 bases. The CDR3 is 14 amino acids. CDR3 DNA: TGTGCCAGCAGTTCGGACACGAGCACAGATACGCAGTATTTT. Protein sequence: CASSSDTSTDTQYF.

This clonotype occurred a few times. The chain is built from TRBV19 and TRBJ2-3; D might be TRBD1 or TRBD2, each matching 5 bases. The ends were cut back, 6 bases at V and 0 bases at J, with 10 bases in the middle. Germline CDR1 and CDR2: LNHDA and SQIVND (reference sequence). The CDR3 loop spans 14 amino acids. The CDR3 spells CASRTRDSTDTQYF. As DNA, the CDR3 is TGTGCCAGTAGAACCAGGGACAGCACAGATACGCAGTATTTT.

This clonotype has only a few counts. The chain couples TRBV12-3 or TRBV12-4 to TRBJ1-1, with D hard to call. Trimming left V 2 bases short and J 11 bases short, with 12 bases between. This CDR3 is built from 12 residues. CDR3 in DNA: TGTGCCAGCAGTTTAATCACACCCGGGGCTTTCTTT. The encoded protein is CASSLITPGAFF.